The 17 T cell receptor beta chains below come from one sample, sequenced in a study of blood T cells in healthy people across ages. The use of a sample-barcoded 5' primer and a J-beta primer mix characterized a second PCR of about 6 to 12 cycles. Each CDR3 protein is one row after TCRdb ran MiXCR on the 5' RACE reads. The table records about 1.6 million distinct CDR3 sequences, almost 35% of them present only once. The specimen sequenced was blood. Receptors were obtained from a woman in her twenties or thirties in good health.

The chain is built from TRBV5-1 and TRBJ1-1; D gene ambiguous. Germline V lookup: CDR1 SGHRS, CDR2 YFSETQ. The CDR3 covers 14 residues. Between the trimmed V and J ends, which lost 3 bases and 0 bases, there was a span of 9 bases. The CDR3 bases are TGCGCCAGCAGCTCCAACCCAGTGAACACTGAAGCTTTCTTT. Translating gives CASSSNPVNTEAFF.

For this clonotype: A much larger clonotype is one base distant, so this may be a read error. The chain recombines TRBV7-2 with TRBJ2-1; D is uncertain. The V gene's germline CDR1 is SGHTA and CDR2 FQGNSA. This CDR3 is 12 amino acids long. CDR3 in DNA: TGTGCCGGCAGCTTTCCCCTCGGTGAGCAGTTCTTC. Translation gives CAGSFPLGEQFF.

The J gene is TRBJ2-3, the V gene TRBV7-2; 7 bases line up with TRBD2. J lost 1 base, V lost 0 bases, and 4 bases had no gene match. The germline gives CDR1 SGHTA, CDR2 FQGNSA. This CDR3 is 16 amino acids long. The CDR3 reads CASSLALAARTDTQYF. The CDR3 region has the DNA TGTGCCAGCAGCTTAGCCCTAGCGGCGCGCACAGATACGCAGTATTTT.

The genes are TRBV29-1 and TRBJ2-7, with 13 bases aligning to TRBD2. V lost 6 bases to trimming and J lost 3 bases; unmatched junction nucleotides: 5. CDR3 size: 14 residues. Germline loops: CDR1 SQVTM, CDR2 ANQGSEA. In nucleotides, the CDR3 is TGCAGCGTGGGGACTAGCGGGGACCTCTACGAGCAGTACTTC. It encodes CSVGTSGDLYEQYF.

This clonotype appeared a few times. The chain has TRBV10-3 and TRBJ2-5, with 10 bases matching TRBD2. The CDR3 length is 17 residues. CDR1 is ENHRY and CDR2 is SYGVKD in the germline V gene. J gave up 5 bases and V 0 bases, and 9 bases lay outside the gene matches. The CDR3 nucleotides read TGTGCCATCAGTGAGTCAGGGATAGCGGGGGGTCAGGAGACCCAGTACTTC. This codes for CAISESGIAGGQETQYF.

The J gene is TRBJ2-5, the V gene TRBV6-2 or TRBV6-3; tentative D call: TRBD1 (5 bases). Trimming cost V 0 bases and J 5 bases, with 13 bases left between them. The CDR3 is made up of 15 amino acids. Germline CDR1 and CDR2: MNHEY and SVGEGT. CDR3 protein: CASSYSAAGLETQYF. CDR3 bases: TGTGCCAGCAGTTACTCGGCGGCAGGGTTGGAGACCCAGTACTTC.

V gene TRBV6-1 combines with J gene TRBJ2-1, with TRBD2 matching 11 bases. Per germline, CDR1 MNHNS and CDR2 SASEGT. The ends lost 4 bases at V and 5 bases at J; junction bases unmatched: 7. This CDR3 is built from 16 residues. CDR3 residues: CASSVIAGGPDNEQFF. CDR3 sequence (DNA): TGTGCCAGCAGTGTCATAGCGGGAGGGCCGGACAATGAGCAGTTCTTC.

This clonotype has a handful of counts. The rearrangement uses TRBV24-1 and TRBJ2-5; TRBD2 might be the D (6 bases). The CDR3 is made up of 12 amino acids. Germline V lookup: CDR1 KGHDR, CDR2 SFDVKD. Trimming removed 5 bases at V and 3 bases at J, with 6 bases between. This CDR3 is CATSAGEETQYF. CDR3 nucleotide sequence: TGTGCCACCAGTGCGGGGGAAGAGACCCAGTACTTC.

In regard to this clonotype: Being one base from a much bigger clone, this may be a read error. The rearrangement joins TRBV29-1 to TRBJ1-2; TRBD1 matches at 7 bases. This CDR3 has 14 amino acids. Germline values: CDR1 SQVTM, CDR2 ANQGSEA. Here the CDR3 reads CSVYLTGFHYGCTF. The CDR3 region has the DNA TGCAGCGTTTATTTGACAGGGTTTCACTATGGCTGCACCTTC.

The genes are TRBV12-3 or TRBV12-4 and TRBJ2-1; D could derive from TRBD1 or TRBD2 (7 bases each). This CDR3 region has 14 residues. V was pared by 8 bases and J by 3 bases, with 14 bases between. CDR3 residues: CASGQGGLYNEQFF. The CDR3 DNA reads TGTGCCAGCGGCCAGGGGGGGCTCTACAATGAGCAGTTCTTC.

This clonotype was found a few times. The CDR3 DNA reads as TGTGCCAGCAGCCCAGGGATAGCGGACAATGAGCAGTTCTTC. As protein: CASSPGIADNEQFF. The chain recombines TRBV9 with TRBJ2-1, with a possible D match to TRBD2 (6 bases). Germline assignment: CDR1 SGDLS and CDR2 YYNGEE. V dropped 4 bases and J dropped 5 bases, with 13 bases sitting between them. This CDR3 has 14 amino acids.

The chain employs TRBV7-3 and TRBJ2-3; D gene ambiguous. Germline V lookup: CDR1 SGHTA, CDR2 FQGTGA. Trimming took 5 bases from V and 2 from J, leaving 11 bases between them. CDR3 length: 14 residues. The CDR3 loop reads CASSPKGHTDTQYF. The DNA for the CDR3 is TGTGCCAGCAGCCCAAAGGGTCACACAGATACGCAGTATTTT. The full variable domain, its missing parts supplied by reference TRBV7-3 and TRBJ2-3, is GAGVSQTPSNKVTEKGKYVELRCDPISGHTALYWYRQSLGQGPEFLIYFQGTGAADDSGLPNDRFFAVRPEGSVSTLKIQRTERGDSAVYLCASSPKGHTDTQYFGPGTRLTVL.

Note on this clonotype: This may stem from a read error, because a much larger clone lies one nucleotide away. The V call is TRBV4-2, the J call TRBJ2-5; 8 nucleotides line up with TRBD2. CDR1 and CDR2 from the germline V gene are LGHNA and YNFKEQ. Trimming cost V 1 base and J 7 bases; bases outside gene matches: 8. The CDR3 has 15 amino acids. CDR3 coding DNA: TGTGCCAGCAGCCAAGTGGCGGGGGGTGAAGGGACCCAGTACTTC. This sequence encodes CASSQVAGGEGTQYF.

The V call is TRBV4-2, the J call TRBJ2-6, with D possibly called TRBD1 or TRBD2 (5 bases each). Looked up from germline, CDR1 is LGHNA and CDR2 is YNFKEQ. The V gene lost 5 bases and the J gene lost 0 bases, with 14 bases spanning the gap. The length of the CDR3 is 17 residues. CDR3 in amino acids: CASSAGSPNSGANVLTF. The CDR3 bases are TGTGCCAGCAGCGCAGGGAGCCCAAACTCTGGGGCCAACGTCCTGACTTTC.

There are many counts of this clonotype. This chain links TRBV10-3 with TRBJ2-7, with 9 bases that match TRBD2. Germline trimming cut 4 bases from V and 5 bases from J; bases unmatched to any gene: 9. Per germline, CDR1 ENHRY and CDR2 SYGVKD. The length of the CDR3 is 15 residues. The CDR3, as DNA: TGTGCCATCAGTGCGGGTAGCGGGAGTCTCAACGAGCAGTACTTC. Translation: CAISAGSGSLNEQYF.

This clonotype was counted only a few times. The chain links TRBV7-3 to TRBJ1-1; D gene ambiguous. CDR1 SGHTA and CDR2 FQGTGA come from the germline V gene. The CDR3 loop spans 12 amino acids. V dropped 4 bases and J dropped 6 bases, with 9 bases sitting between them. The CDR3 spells CASSSQTAEAFF. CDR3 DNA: TGTGCCAGCAGCTCACAGACCGCTGAAGCTTTCTTT.

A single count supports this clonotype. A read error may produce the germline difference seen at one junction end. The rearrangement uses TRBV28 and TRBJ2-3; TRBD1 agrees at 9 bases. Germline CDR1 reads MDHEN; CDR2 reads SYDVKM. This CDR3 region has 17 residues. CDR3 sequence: CASSPGQGLKSTDTRYF. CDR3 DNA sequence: TGTGCCAGCAGTCCGGGACAGGGACTAAAAAGCACAGATACGCGGTATTTT.